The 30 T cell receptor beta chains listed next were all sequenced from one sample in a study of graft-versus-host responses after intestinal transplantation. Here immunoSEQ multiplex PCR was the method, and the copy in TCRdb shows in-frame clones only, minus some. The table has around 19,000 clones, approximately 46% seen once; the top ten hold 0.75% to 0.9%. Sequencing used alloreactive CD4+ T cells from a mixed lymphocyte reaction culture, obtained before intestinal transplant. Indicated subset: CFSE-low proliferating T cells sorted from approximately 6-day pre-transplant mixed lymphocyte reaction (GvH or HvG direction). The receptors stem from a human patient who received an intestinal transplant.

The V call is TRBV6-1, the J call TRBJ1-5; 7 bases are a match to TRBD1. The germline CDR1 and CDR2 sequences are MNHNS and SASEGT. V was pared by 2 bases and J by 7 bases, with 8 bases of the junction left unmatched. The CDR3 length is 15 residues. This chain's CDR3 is CASSERGQGHQPQHF. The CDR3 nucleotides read TGTGCCAGCAGTGAAAGGGGGCAGGGGCACCAGCCCCAGCATTTT.

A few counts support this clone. CDR3 DNA: TGCGCCAGCAGCCAAGAGTTTCTGACTAGCCGTTCCCGTACCACGCAGTATTTT. This translates into CASSQEFLTSRSRTTQYF. V usage is TRBV4-1 and J usage is TRBJ2-3; the match to TRBD2 covers 7 bases. This CDR3 has 18 amino acids. V trimming: 0 bases; J trimming: 9 bases; junction bases outside the gene matches: 18. Per germline, CDR1 MGHRA and CDR2 YSYEKL.

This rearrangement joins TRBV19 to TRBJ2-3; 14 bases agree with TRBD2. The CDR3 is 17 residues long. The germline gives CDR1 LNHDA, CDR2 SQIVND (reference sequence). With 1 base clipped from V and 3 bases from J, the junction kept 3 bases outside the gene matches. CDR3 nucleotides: TGTGCCAGTAGTATAGGGACTAGCGGGGGGCCTACAGATACGCAGTATTTT. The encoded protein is CASSIGTSGGPTDTQYF.

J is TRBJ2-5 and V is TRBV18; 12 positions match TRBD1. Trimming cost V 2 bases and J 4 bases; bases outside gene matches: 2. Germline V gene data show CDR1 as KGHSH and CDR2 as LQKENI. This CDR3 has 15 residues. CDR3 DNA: TGTGCCAGCTCACCATGGGACAGGGGGCCAGAGACCCAGTACTTC. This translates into CASSPWDRGPETQYF.

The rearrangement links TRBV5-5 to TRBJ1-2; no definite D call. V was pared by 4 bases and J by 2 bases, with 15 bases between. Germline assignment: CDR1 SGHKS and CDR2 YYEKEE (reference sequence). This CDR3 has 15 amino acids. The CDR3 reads CASSIWPGGNYGYTF. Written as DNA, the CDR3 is TGTGCCAGCAGCATCTGGCCGGGAGGGAACTATGGCTACACCTTC.

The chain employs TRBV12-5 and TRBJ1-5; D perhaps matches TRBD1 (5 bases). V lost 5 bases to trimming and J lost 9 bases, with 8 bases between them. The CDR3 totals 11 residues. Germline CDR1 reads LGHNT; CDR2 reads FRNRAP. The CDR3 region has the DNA TGTGCTAGTGGTCCCACAGGGCCCCAGCATTTT. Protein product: CASGPTGPQHF.

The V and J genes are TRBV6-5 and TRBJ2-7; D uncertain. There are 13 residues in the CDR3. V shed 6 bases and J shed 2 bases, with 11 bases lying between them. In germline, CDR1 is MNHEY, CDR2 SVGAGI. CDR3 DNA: TGTGCCAGCAGAGCCTCTTCGGCCTACGAGCAGTACTTC. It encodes CASRASSAYEQYF.

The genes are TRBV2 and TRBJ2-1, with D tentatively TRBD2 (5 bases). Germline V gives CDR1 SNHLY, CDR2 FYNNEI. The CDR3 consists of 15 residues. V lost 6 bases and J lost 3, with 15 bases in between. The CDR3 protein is CASRETKTGYNEQFF. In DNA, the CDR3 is TGTGCCAGCAGGGAGACTAAAACGGGCTACAATGAGCAGTTCTTC.

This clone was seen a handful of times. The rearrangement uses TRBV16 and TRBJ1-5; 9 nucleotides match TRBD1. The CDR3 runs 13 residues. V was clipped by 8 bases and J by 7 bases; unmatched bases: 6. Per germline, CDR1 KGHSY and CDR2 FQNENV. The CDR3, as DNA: TGTGCCAGCGGTATACAGGGGGCCCAGCCCCAGCATTTT. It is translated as CASGIQGAQPQHF.

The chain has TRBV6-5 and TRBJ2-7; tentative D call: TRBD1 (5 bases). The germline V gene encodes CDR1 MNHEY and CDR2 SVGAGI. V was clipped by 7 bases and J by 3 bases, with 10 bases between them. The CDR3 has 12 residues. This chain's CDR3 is CASTGRVYEQYF. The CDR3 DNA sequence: TGTGCCAGCACGGGCAGGGTCTACGAGCAGTACTTC.

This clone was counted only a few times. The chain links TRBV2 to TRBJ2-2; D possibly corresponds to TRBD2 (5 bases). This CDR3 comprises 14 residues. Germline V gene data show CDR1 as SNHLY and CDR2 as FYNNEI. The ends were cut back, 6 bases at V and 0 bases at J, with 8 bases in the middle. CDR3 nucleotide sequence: TGTGCCAGCAGCCCGGGGTCGAACACCGGGGAGCTGTTTTTT. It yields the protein CASSPGSNTGELFF. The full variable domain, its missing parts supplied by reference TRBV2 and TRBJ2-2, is EPEVTQTPSHQVTQMGQEVILRCVPISNHLYFYWYRQILGQKVEFLVSFYNNEISEKSEIFDDQFSVERPDGSNFTLKIRSTKLEDSAMYFCASSPGSNTGELFFGEGSRLTVL.

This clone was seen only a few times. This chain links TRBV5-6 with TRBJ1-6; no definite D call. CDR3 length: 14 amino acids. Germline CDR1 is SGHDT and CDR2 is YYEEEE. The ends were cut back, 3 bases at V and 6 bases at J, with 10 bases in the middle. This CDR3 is CASSSRRGNSPLHF. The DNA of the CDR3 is TGTGCCAGCAGCTCTAGACGAGGTAATTCACCCCTCCACTTT. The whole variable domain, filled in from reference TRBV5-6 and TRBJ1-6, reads DAGVTQSPTHLIKTRGQQVTLRCSPKSGHDTVSWYQQALGQGPQFIFQYYEEEERQRGNFPDRFSGHQFPNYSSELNVNALLLGDSALYLCASSSRRGNSPLHFGNGTRLTVT.

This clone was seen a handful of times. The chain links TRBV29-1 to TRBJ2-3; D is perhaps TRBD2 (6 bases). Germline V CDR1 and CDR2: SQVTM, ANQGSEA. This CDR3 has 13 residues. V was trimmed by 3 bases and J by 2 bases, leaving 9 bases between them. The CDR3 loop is CSVDLANTDTQYF. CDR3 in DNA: TGCAGCGTTGATCTAGCGAACACAGATACGCAGTATTTT.

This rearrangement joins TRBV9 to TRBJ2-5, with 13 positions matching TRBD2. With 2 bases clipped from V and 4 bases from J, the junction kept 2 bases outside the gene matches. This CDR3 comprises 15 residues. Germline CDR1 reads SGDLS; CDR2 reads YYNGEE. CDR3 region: CASSVGLAGVETQYF. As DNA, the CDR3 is TGTGCCAGCAGCGTTGGACTAGCGGGGGTAGAGACCCAGTACTTC.

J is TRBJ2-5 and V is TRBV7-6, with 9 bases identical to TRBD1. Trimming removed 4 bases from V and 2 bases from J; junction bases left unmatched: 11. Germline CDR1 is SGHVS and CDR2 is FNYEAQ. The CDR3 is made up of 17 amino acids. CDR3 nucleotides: TGTGCCAGCAGCTCTCCAGGGACAGGGAAGTGGCAAGAGACCCAGTACTTC. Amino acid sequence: CASSSPGTGKWQETQYF.

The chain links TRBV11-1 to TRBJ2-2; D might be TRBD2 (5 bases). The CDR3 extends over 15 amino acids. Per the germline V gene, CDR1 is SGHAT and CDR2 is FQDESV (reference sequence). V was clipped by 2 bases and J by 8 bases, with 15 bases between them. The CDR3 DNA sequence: TGTGCCAGCAGCTTACGGTCAGGAGGCCTAGGGGAGCTGTTTTTT. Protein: CASSLRSGGLGELFF.

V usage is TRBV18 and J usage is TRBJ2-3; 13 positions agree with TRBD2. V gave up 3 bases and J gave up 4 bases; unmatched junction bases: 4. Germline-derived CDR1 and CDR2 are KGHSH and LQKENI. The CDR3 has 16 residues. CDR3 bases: TGTGCCAGCTCACCTAGGACTAGCGGGGGTTCAGATACGCAGTATTTT. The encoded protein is CASSPRTSGGSDTQYF. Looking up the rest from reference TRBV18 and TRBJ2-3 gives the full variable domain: NAGVMQNPRHLVRRRGQEARLRCSPMKGHSHVYWYRQLPEEGLKFMVYLQKENIIDESGMPKERFSAEFPKEGPSILRIQQVVRGDSAAYFCASSPRTSGGSDTQYFGPGTRLTVL.

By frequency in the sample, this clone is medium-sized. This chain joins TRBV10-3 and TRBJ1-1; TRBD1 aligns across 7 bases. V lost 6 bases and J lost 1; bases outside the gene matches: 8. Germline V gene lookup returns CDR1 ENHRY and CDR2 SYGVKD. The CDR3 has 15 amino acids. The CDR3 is CAIRAPQGRNTEAFF. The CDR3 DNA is TGTGCCATCAGAGCACCACAGGGGAGGAACACTGAAGCTTTCTTT.

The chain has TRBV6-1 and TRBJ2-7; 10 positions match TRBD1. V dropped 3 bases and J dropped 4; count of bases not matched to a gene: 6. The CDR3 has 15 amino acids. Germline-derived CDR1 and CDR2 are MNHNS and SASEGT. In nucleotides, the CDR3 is TGTGCCAGCAGTGATCTGGGACAGGGGAATTACGAGCAGTACTTC. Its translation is CASSDLGQGNYEQYF.

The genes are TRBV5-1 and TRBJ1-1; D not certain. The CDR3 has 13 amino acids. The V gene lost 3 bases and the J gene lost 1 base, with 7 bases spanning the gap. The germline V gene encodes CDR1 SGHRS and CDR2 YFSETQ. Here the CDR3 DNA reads TGCGCCAGCAGCTGGGGAGGGAACACTGAAGCTTTCTTT. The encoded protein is CASSWGGNTEAFF. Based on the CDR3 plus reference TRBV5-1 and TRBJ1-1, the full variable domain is KAGVTQTPRYLIKTRGQQVTLSCSPISGHRSVSWYQQTPGQGLQFLFEYFSETQRNKGNFPGRFSGRQFSNSRSEMNVSTLELGDSALYLCASSWGGNTEAFFGQGTRLTVV.

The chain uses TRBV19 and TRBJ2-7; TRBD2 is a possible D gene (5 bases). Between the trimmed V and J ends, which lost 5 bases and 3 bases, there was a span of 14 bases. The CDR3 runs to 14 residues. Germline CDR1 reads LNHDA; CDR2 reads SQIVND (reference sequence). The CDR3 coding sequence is TGTGCCAGTAGTTCCGGGGTATGGGGCTACGAGCAGTACTTC. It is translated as CASSSGVWGYEQYF.

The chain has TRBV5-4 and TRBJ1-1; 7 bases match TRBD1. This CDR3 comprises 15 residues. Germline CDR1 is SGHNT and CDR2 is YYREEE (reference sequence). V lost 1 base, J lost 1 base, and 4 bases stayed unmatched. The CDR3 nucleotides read TGTGCCAGCAGCTTGCAGGGGGGCGGGAACACTGAAGCTTTCTTT. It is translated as CASSLQGGGNTEAFF.

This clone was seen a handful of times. In nucleotides, the CDR3 is TGTGCCAGCAGTTTAAGGACAGCAACTAGCTCCTACAATGAGCAGTTCTTC. Residues: CASSLRTATSSYNEQFF. V and J are TRBV27 and TRBJ2-1; perhaps TRBD1 as D (6 bases). Looked up from germline, CDR1 is MNHEY and CDR2 is SMNVEV (reference sequence). The CDR3 has 17 amino acids. V was cut by 2 bases and J by 0 bases, with 14 bases left in between.

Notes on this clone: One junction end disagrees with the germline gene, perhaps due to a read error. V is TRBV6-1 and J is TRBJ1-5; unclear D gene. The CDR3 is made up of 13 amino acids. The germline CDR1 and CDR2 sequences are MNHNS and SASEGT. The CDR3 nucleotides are TGTGCCAGCACAGTACTTAGCGATCAGCCCCAGCATTTT. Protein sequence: CASTVLSDQPQHF.

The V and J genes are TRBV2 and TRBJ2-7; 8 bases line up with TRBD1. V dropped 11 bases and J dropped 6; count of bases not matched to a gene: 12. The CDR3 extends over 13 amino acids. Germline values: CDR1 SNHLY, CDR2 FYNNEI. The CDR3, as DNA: TGTGCCTCCGGGACAGGTACGGGTACCGAGCAGTACTTC. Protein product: CASGTGTGTEQYF.

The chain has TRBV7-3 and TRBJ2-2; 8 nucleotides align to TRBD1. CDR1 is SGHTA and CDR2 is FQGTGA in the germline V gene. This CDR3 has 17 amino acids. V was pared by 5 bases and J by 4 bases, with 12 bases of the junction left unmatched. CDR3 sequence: CASSIAPGRGRTGELFF. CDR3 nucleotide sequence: TGTGCCAGCAGCATTGCCCCCGGCAGGGGGCGCACCGGGGAGCTGTTTTTT.

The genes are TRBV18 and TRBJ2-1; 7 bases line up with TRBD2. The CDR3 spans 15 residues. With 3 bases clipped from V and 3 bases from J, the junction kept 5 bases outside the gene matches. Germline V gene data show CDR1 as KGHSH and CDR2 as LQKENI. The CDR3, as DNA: TGTGCCAGCTCACCCATGACTAGCTACTACAATGAGCAGTTCTTC. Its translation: CASSPMTSYYNEQFF.

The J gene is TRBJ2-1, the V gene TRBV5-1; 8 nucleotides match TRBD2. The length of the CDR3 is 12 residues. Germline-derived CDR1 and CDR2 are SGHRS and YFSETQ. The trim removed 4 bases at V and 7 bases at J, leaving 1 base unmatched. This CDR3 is CASSPGGNEQFF. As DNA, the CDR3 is TGCGCCAGCAGCCCGGGGGGGAATGAGCAGTTCTTC.

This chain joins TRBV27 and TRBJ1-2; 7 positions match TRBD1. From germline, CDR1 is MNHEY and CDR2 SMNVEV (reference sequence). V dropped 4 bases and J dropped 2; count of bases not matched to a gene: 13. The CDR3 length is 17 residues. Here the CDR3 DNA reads TGTGCCAGCAGTTCGAACCTCGACAGGGTTGCAAACTATGGCTACACCTTC. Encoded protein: CASSSNLDRVANYGYTF.

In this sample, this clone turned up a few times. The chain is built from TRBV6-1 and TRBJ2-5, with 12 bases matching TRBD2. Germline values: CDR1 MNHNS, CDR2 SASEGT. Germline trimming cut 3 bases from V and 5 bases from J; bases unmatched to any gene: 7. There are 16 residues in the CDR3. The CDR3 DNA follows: TGTGCCAGCAGTGATGAACTAGCGGGGGGCCGCGAGACCCAGTACTTC. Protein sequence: CASSDELAGGRETQYF.